The rows below give T cell receptor beta chains drawn from one sample of a study of long-term antiretroviral therapy in people with HIV. Sequencing used immunoSEQ multiplex PCR; TCRdb keeps in-frame clones, though not all of them. Altogether 15,000 to 20,000 clones are present, 80% to 90% being singletons, with the ten largest covering more than 15%. Sequenced material: unsorted PBMCs, taken 0.6 years after starting antiretroviral therapy. The receptors shown here come from a young woman with HIV. The CDR3 runs from the conserved cysteine through the conserved F or W. The order of the fields is V gene, D gene, J gene, CDR3 length, CDR3 protein. A D gene is named only where the DNA matches it firmly.

TRBV28	.	TRBJ1-4	13	CASTGQNDEKLFF
TRBV27	.	TRBJ2-6	16	CAGWTASASGANVLTF
TRBV30	TRBD1	TRBJ2-5	12	CAWSVQGETQYF
TRBV5-8	TRBD2	TRBJ2-5	18	CASSLAQDLAGVSETQYF
TRBV7-3	.	TRBJ2-3	13	CASSSGSTDTQYF
TRBV27	.	TRBJ2-3	15	CASSLEAGATDTQYF
TRBV28	.	TRBJ2-7	15	CASRERTYSSYEQYF
TRBV28	.	TRBJ2-2	15	CASRPTDRNTGELFF
TRBV6-5	.	TRBJ2-3	13	CASRPGHTDTQYF
TRBV29-1	TRBD1	TRBJ2-3	15	CSVEGTAGGSDTQYF
TRBV29-1	.	TRBJ2-3	14	CSVEGGQGADTQYF
TRBV19	.	TRBJ1-6	12	CASRYSNSPLHF
TRBV21-1	.	TRBJ2-2	20	CASSKEDPRGTSDGTGELFF
TRBV2	.	TRBJ2-1	16	CASSEWGMDSYNEQFF
TRBV5-1	TRBD2	TRBJ2-5	18	CASSLELGLAGLQETQYF
TRBV10-3	TRBD1	TRBJ1-2	13	CAITRDREDGYTF
TRBV15	.	TRBJ2-1	15	CATSIRRSWTNEQFF
TRBV7-8	.	TRBJ2-4	17	CASSLGAGALAKNIQYF
TRBV11-2	TRBD2	TRBJ2-2	15	CASPLTSGGSGELFF
TRBV2	TRBD1	TRBJ2-5	14	CASSKTGGGETQYF
TRBV30	.	TRBJ2-1	10	CAGGYNEQFF
TRBV9	.	TRBJ2-2	14	CASKGGLNTGELFF
TRBV25-1	TRBD1	TRBJ2-3	17	CASSELAGGYNTDTQYF
TRBV14	TRBD1	TRBJ2-7	13	CASSRADRAEQYF
TRBV7-9	.	TRBJ1-1	12	CASSLGLQEAFF
TRBV6-6	.	TRBJ2-1	13	CASVPSGRDEQFF
TRBV5-1	.	TRBJ1-4	15	CASSLTGATNEKLFF